These T cell receptor beta chains were read from a single sample in a study of T cells in Graves' hyperthyroidism and ophthalmopathy. TCRdb re-called the multiplex PCR reads with MiXCR, one entry per CDR3 protein. This table has tens of thousands of distinct CDR3 sequences, roughly 50% appearing once. The sequenced sample was blood. The receptors were sampled from a woman aged 60-70 years with Graves' ophthalmopathy. Both conserved end residues are part of each CDR3. The order of the fields is CDR3 DNA, CDR3 protein, D gene, J gene, clone size, V gene. D genes are given only for firm matches. Only part of the rows carry a size: once, few, many, or a class if the clone is expanded.

CDR3 DNA: TGTGCCAGCAGCCCTGTGGGGGGAAAAAGTGGGGAGCTGTTTTTT
CDR3 protein: CASSPVGGKSGELFF
D gene: .
J gene: TRBJ2-2
clone size: many
V gene: TRBV5-4

CDR3 DNA: TGTGCCAGCAGTGAATCTCGAGATACGCAGTATTTT
CDR3 protein: CASSESRDTQYF
D gene: .
J gene: TRBJ2-3
clone size: many
V gene: TRBV2

CDR3 DNA: TGCGCCAGCAGAGAGGCAGGGACCCTCTACGAGCAGTACTTC
CDR3 protein: CASREAGTLYEQYF
D gene: .
J gene: TRBJ2-7
clone size: .
V gene: TRBV5-4

CDR3 DNA: TGTGCCAGCAGCATAGCGGGAGTCAATGAGCAGTTCTTC
CDR3 protein: CASSIAGVNEQFF
D gene: TRBD2
J gene: TRBJ2-1
clone size: .
V gene: TRBV7-9

CDR3 DNA: TGCAGTGCTCAGGTGGAGCTGGCCAAAAACATTCAGTACTTC
CDR3 protein: CSAQVELAKNIQYF
D gene: .
J gene: TRBJ2-4
clone size: once
V gene: TRBV20-1

CDR3 DNA: TGCAGTGCTACGAGTTTGTCCCCCTCCTACGAGCAGTACTTC
CDR3 protein: CSATSLSPSYEQYF
D gene: .
J gene: TRBJ2-7
clone size: many
V gene: TRBV20-1

CDR3 DNA: TGTGCCAGCAGCCAGGGACCGGGCTACGAGCAGTACTTC
CDR3 protein: CASSQGPGYEQYF
D gene: .
J gene: TRBJ2-7
clone size: many
V gene: TRBV7-2

CDR3 DNA: TGTGCCACCAGTGACCGGGGGACAGGCTATGGCTACACCTTC
CDR3 protein: CATSDRGTGYGYTF
D gene: TRBD1
J gene: TRBJ1-2
clone size: medium-sized
V gene: TRBV24-1

CDR3 DNA: TGTGCCAGTAGTCCGTTCACTGGCCCGACTTCTTGTGAAAAACTGTTTTTT
CDR3 protein: CASSPFTGPTSCEKLFF
D gene: .
J gene: TRBJ1-4
clone size: .
V gene: TRBV19

CDR3 DNA: TGTGCCAGCAGCTTAAATGTTGACGGCGGGGAGACCCAGTACTTC
CDR3 protein: CASSLNVDGGETQYF
D gene: .
J gene: TRBJ2-5
clone size: .
V gene: TRBV7-6

CDR3 DNA: TGTGCCAGCAGCTTAGTGGGGGTAGCGGGGGATTCGGGTGAGCAGTTCTTC
CDR3 protein: CASSLVGVAGDSGEQFF
D gene: TRBD2
J gene: TRBJ2-1
clone size: .
V gene: TRBV11-3

CDR3 DNA: TGTGCCAGCAGCCATATGGGGGCAGACGCCAAAGAGACCCAGTACTTC
CDR3 protein: CASSHMGADAKETQYF
D gene: .
J gene: TRBJ2-5
clone size: .
V gene: TRBV3-1

CDR3 DNA: TGCAGCAGCCATGACAGGGCCCCTGGAAACACCATATATTTT
CDR3 protein: CSSHDRAPGNTIYF
D gene: TRBD1
J gene: TRBJ1-3
clone size: .
V gene: TRBV29-1

CDR3 DNA: TGTGCCAGCAGTGCCCCCGGGGATATTTCACCCCTCCACTTT
CDR3 protein: CASSAPGDISPLHF
D gene: .
J gene: TRBJ1-6
clone size: many
V gene: TRBV27

CDR3 DNA: TGTGCCAGCAGGAAGCCAGGGGGCGAGCAGTACTTC
CDR3 protein: CASRKPGGEQYF
D gene: TRBD1
J gene: TRBJ2-7
clone size: .
V gene: TRBV5-5

CDR3 DNA: TGTGCCAGCAGCTTGGGGACAGGGGTCGAGACCCAGTGCTTC
CDR3 protein: CASSLGTGVETQCF
D gene: TRBD1
J gene: TRBJ2-5
clone size: many
V gene: TRBV7-6

CDR3 DNA: TGCGCCAGCAGCCAACAACAGGGGATTTACTATGGCTACACCTTC
CDR3 protein: CASSQQQGIYYGYTF
D gene: TRBD1
J gene: TRBJ1-2
clone size: .
V gene: TRBV5-1

CDR3 DNA: TGTGCCAGCAGCCGGACAGGCCTCACAGATACGCAGTATTTT
CDR3 protein: CASSRTGLTDTQYF
D gene: TRBD1
J gene: TRBJ2-3
clone size: many
V gene: TRBV6-5

CDR3 DNA: .
CDR3 protein: CASSVGQGNTEALF
D gene: .
J gene: TRBJ1-1
clone size: few
V gene: TRBV27

CDR3 DNA: TGTGCCAGTAGCCCGCTGGGGGTCGCGGTCACCAATGAAAAACTGTTTTTT
CDR3 protein: CASSPLGVAVTNEKLFF
D gene: .
J gene: TRBJ1-4
clone size: .
V gene: TRBV19

CDR3 DNA: TGTGCCAGCAGGGGGCGGGGTTTGGCGAACACCGGGGAGCTGTTTTTT
CDR3 protein: CASRGRGLANTGELFF
D gene: .
J gene: TRBJ2-2
clone size: .
V gene: TRBV7-6

CDR3 DNA: TGTGCTAGTGGTTTGGCCGGGACAGGGGACGAGCAGTACTTC
CDR3 protein: CASGLAGTGDEQYF
D gene: TRBD1
J gene: TRBJ2-7
clone size: .
V gene: TRBV12-5

CDR3 DNA: TGCGCCAGCAGCCGAGGGGGGGCTGGAAACACCATATATTTT
CDR3 protein: CASSRGGAGNTIYF
D gene: .
J gene: TRBJ1-3
clone size: many
V gene: TRBV4-1

CDR3 DNA: TGCGCCAGCAGCCTCGACCGACAGGACAGGACCTCCTACAATGAGCAGTTCTTC
CDR3 protein: CASSLDRQDRTSYNEQFF
D gene: TRBD1
J gene: TRBJ2-1
clone size: .
V gene: TRBV4-1

CDR3 DNA: TGTGCCAGCAACGAGGGGGTGGACTACGAGCAGTGCTTC
CDR3 protein: CASNEGVDYEQCF
D gene: .
J gene: TRBJ2-7
clone size: many
V gene: TRBV7-8

CDR3 DNA: TGCGCCAGCAGCTCCGGACTAGCGGGGGGCGGCCCCGATAGGGAGGATACGCAGTATTTT
CDR3 protein: CASSSGLAGGGPDREDTQYF
D gene: TRBD2
J gene: TRBJ2-3
clone size: .
V gene: TRBV4-1

CDR3 DNA: TGTGCCAGCAGAGTTGACAGGGCGGCCACCGGGGAGCTGTTTTTT
CDR3 protein: CASRVDRAATGELFF
D gene: TRBD1
J gene: TRBJ2-2
clone size: .
V gene: TRBV2

CDR3 DNA: TGCAGTGCTAGAGATCTCGGAGGGAACGAGCAGTACTTC
CDR3 protein: CSARDLGGNEQYF
D gene: .
J gene: TRBJ2-7
clone size: medium-sized
V gene: TRBV20-1

CDR3 DNA: TGCGCCAGCAGCTTGGCCCGAAAACTGGGGGTTAGCAATCAGCCCCAGCATTTT
CDR3 protein: CASSLARKLGVSNQPQHF
D gene: .
J gene: TRBJ1-5
clone size: .
V gene: TRBV5-1

CDR3 DNA: TGTGCCAGCAGCTTAGTGGCTAGCGAAGGGCTCAATGAGCAGTTCTTC
CDR3 protein: CASSLVASEGLNEQFF
D gene: .
J gene: TRBJ2-1
clone size: .
V gene: TRBV11-2

CDR3 DNA: TGCGCCAGCAGCCCTGTTGCAACTAATGAAAAACTGTTTTTT
CDR3 protein: CASSPVATNEKLFF
D gene: .
J gene: TRBJ1-4
clone size: many
V gene: TRBV5-1

CDR3 DNA: TGCGCCAGCAGCAGGCCCGGAGAGCTGGTTTTT
CDR3 protein: CASSRPGELVF
D gene: .
J gene: TRBJ2-2
clone size: .
V gene: TRBV5-1

CDR3 DNA: TGTGCCAGCAGCCCAGATGGAGGGGGCAGAACCGGGGAGCTGTTTTTT
CDR3 protein: CASSPDGGGRTGELFF
D gene: .
J gene: TRBJ2-2
clone size: .
V gene: TRBV7-9

CDR3 DNA: TGTGCCAGCAGTCCCGAAGCGGGCTCAAGCACAGATACGCAGTATTTT
CDR3 protein: CASSPEAGSSTDTQYF
D gene: .
J gene: TRBJ2-3
clone size: many
V gene: TRBV6-4

CDR3 DNA: TGTGCCAGCAGCTTGGAGGGACCCAACACAGATACGCAGTTCTTC
CDR3 protein: CASSLEGPNTDTQFF
D gene: .
J gene: TRBJ2-1
clone size: .
V gene: TRBV7-2

CDR3 DNA: TGTGCCAGCAGCGGACAGCCCCCCTACGAGCAGTACTTC
CDR3 protein: CASSGQPPYEQYF
D gene: .
J gene: TRBJ2-7
clone size: many
V gene: TRBV5-6

CDR3 DNA: TGTGCCAGCACCTTACTGGGCACGGACACTGTAGCTTTCTTT
CDR3 protein: CASTLLGTDTVAFF
D gene: .
J gene: TRBJ1-1
clone size: .
V gene: TRBV2

CDR3 DNA: TGTGCCAGCAGCTACACAGGGGACTCCGACGAGCAGTACTTC
CDR3 protein: CASSYTGDSDEQYF
D gene: .
J gene: TRBJ2-7
clone size: .
V gene: TRBV7-8

CDR3 DNA: TGTGCCAGCAGTACACCCCGTCTAGCGGGAGACTCAGATACGCAGTATTTT
CDR3 protein: CASSTPRLAGDSDTQYF
D gene: TRBD2
J gene: TRBJ2-3
clone size: many
V gene: TRBV6-2/TRBV6-3

CDR3 DNA: TGTGCCAGCAGTTTGGGGCTAGCGGACACCGATACGCAGTATTTT
CDR3 protein: CASSLGLADTDTQYF
D gene: TRBD2
J gene: TRBJ2-3
clone size: .
V gene: TRBV28

CDR3 DNA: TGCGCCAGCAGCCAACAGGGGTTTTTT
CDR3 protein: CASSQQGFF
D gene: .
J gene: TRBJ2-2
clone size: .
V gene: TRBV5-1

CDR3 DNA: TGCAGTGCTAGAACACCGGGACCAGGGGGGCTTAATTCACCCCTCCACTTT
CDR3 protein: CSARTPGPGGLNSPLHF
D gene: TRBD1
J gene: TRBJ1-6
clone size: many
V gene: TRBV20-1

CDR3 DNA: TGCAGCGTTGAATGGGCGCGGGTGTCCTACGAGCAGTACTTC
CDR3 protein: CSVEWARVSYEQYF
D gene: .
J gene: TRBJ2-7
clone size: .
V gene: TRBV29-1

CDR3 DNA: TGTGCCAGCAGCGTAGTTTGGGGGACCCAGTACTTC
CDR3 protein: CASSVVWGTQYF
D gene: .
J gene: TRBJ2-5
clone size: .
V gene: TRBV9

CDR3 DNA: TGTGCCAGCAGTCTGGGGGGATCCGGGGAGCTGTTTTTT
CDR3 protein: CASSLGGSGELFF
D gene: .
J gene: TRBJ2-2
clone size: many
V gene: TRBV7-9

CDR3 DNA: TGCAGCGTAGGTCTGAGCTCCTACGAGCAGTACTTC
CDR3 protein: CSVGLSSYEQYF
D gene: .
J gene: TRBJ2-7
clone size: .
V gene: TRBV29-1

CDR3 DNA: TGTGCCAGCACCGGACAGGTATTAACCTACGAGCAGTACTTC
CDR3 protein: CASTGQVLTYEQYF
D gene: TRBD1
J gene: TRBJ2-7
clone size: .
V gene: TRBV12-3/TRBV12-4